This T cell receptor beta chain was retrieved from a study of CD8+ T cells in alopecia areata. Looking at the study overall: The tofacitinib course ran for 6 to 18 months and was followed by 6 months off drug.

This clone was counted only a few times. The treatment denotes: oral pan-JAK inhibitor, 5-10 mg twice daily. PBMCs served as the source from which CD4+ and CD8+ T cells were sorted. CDR1 SGDLS and CDR2 YYNGEE come from the germline V gene. This CDR3 is built from 18 residues. The ends were cut back, 3 bases at V and 1 base at J, with 17 bases in the middle. cDNA reverse transcribed from extracted RNA served as the sequencing template. Libraries were prepared by immunoSEQ multiplex PCR; TCRdb keeps only in-frame clonotypes and omits some of them. The data contain about 190,000 clones, roughly 60% of them seen just once; the ten biggest clones take up 1.3%.

The V and J genes are TRBV9 and TRBJ2-6; D uncertain. The TCR was taken from a human donor with alopecia areata. The input for sequencing was CD4+ T cells sorted from blood, taken at week 49, from a patient treated with tofacitinib. This CDR3 reads CASSASSRAPSGANVLTF. DNA of the CDR3: TGTGCCAGCAGCGCAAGCAGCCGGGCTCCATCTGGGGCCAACGTCCTGACTTTC.